Shown below are 10 T cell receptor beta chains from a single sample sequenced in a study of blood T cell repertoires in COVID-19. Some clones are missing from TCRdb's copy, which holds only in-frame ones; the method was immunoSEQ multiplex PCR. The top ten clones hold around 7.8% of a sample with some 200,000 clones, approximately 80% of them seen once. The sequenced material came from peripheral blood. These receptor sequences come from a woman at least 80 years old with COVID-19, enrolled during active disease.

This chain connects TRBV6-1 to TRBJ1-6; TRBD1 might be the D (5 bases). The CDR3 runs 16 residues. Trimming removed 2 bases at V and 7 bases at J, with 15 bases between. CDR1 MNHNS and CDR2 SASEGT come from the germline V gene. This chain's CDR3 is CASSERGGPANSPLHF. The CDR3 nucleotides read TGTGCCAGCAGTGAAAGGGGCGGACCCGCGAATTCACCCCTCCACTTT.

CDR3 nucleotides: TGTGCCAGCAGCGTAGGAGGACAGGGGGCTTACAATGAGCAGTTCTTC. Its protein product is CASSVGGQGAYNEQFF. The rearrangement links TRBV9 to TRBJ2-1, with 11 bases lining up with TRBD1. This CDR3 spans 16 amino acids. The V segment lost 0 bases and the J segment 4 bases; nucleotides outside the gene matches: 3. CDR1 and CDR2 (germline): SGDLS, YYNGEE.

DNA of the CDR3: TGTGCCAGCAGCCCCCGGACAGGGGGCACCTACGAGCAGTACTTC. This sequence encodes CASSPRTGGTYEQYF. V is TRBV7-3 and J is TRBJ2-7, with 11 bases matching TRBD1. Germline V gene sequence: CDR1 SGHTA, CDR2 FQGTGA. V lost 5 bases, J lost 2 bases, and 5 bases stayed unmatched. The CDR3 length is 15 residues.

The rearrangement joins TRBV28 to TRBJ1-2; a weak D match, TRBD1 (5 bases). Trimming left V 5 bases short and J 5 bases short, with 12 bases between. Germline V gene sequence: CDR1 MDHEN, CDR2 SYDVKM. The CDR3 consists of 13 residues. CDR3 coding DNA: TGTGCCAGCAGTCAGGGCCTTCCTTATGGCTACACCTTC. Amino acid sequence: CASSQGLPYGYTF.

The chain is built from TRBV6-5 and TRBJ1-2; 8 nucleotides line up with TRBD1. V shed 0 bases and J 8 bases; nucleotides not matched to a gene: 8. The germline CDR1 and CDR2 sequences are MNHEY and SVGAGI. The CDR3 runs to 15 residues. The CDR3 region has the DNA TGTGCCAGCAGTTACTCGAATCCAGGGGGCTGGGGCTACACCTTC. It yields the protein CASSYSNPGGWGYTF.

The chain recombines TRBV19 with TRBJ1-5; the D gene is possibly TRBD1 (5 bases). Germline values: CDR1 LNHDA, CDR2 SQIVND (reference sequence). The CDR3 loop spans 13 amino acids. With 9 bases removed from V and 6 bases from J, the gap between germline ends came to 15 bases. The CDR3 reads CASGRDLGQPQHF. CDR3 DNA: TGTGCCAGCGGCAGGGATCTGGGTCAGCCCCAGCATTTT. The variable domain in full, completed from reference TRBV19 and TRBJ1-5, reads DGGITQSPKYLFRKEGQNVTLSCEQNLNHDAMYWYRQDPGQGLRLIYYSQIVNDFQKGDIAEGYSVSREKKESFPLTVTSAQKNPTAFYLCASGRDLGQPQHFGDGTRLSIL.

There are a few counts of this clone. The chain links TRBV12-5 to TRBJ1-1, with TRBD1 matching over 8 bases. The CDR3 has 16 residues. Germline-derived CDR1 and CDR2 are LGHNT and FRNRAP. Unmatched junction bases numbered 12, after V lost 5 bases and J lost 4 bases. CDR3 bases: TGTGCTAGTGGTGGTACAGGGGGGTTATCGGTCACTGAAGCTTTCTTT. Translated: CASGGTGGLSVTEAFF.

In DNA, the CDR3 is TGTGCCAGCAGCCGGGGTGATGAAAAACTGTTTTTT. It specifies CASSRGDEKLFF. The chain recombines TRBV5-8 with TRBJ1-4; D is undetermined. The germline V and J ends were trimmed by 4 bases and 6 bases, with 7 bases remaining between them. CDR1 is SGHTS and CDR2 is YDEGEE in the germline V gene. The CDR3 totals 12 residues.

The chain combines TRBV5-1 with TRBJ2-1; a possible D gene is TRBD1 (6 bases). The V end lost 0 bases, the J end lost 6 bases, and 10 bases lay between the germline ends. Germline V gives CDR1 SGHRS, CDR2 YFSETQ. The CDR3 spans 14 residues. The DNA for the CDR3 is TGCGCCAGCAGCTTGGGGGGCAGGGGCAATGAGCAGTTCTTC. As protein: CASSLGGRGNEQFF.

V is TRBV6-1 and J is TRBJ1-2; D may be TRBD1 (6 bases). This CDR3 comprises 17 residues. Germline assignment: CDR1 MNHNS and CDR2 SASEGT. With 4 bases removed from V and 8 bases from J, the gap between germline ends came to 26 bases. In DNA, the CDR3 is TGTGCCAGCAGTGCCCTTGGGGGGGCGGGCACCGCGGGGGGCTACACCTTC. It specifies CASSALGGAGTAGGYTF.